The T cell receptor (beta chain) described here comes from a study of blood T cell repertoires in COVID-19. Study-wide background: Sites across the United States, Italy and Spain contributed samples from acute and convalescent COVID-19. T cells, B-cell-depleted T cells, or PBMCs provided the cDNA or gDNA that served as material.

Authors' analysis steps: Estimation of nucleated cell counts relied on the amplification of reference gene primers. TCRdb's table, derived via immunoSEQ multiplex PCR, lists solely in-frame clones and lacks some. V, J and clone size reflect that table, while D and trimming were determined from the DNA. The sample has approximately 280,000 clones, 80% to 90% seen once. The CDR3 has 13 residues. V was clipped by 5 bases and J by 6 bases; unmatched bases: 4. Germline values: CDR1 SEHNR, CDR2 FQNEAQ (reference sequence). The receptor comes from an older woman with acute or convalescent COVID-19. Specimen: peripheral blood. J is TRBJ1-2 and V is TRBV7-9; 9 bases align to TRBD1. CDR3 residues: CASSNDRGDGYTF. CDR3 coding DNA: TGTGCCAGCAGCAACGACAGGGGGGATGGCTACACCTTC. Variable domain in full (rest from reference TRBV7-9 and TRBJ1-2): DTGVSQNPRHKITKRGQNVTFRCDPISEHNRLYWYRQTLGQGPEFLTYFQNEAQLEKSRLLSDRFSAERPKGSFSTLEIQRTEQGDSAMYLCASSNDRGDGYTFGSGTRLTVV.